A single sample is the source of the 28 T cell receptor beta chains below, sequenced in a study of cytomegalovirus exposure and HLA in healthy donors. Both 60 Vbeta primers and 13 Jbeta primers went into the PCR. Some clones are missing from TCRdb's copy, which holds only in-frame ones; the method was immunoSEQ multiplex PCR. Counted here are 200,000 to 250,000 clones, approximately 78% occurring once; the ten biggest clones make up about 3%. The sample comprised PBMCs. Every receptor here comes from a man aged 25 to 40 in good health and CMV-seronegative.

The chain has TRBV5-8 and TRBJ1-2; 8 bases are a match to TRBD1. The CDR3 covers 14 residues. Losses at the gene ends were 5 bases for V and 5 bases for J; bases not matched to a gene: 8. Germline V CDR1 and CDR2: SGHTS, YDEGEE. The CDR3 is CASRLDRAPYGYTF. Written as DNA, the CDR3 is TGTGCCAGCAGGCTGGACAGGGCTCCTTATGGCTACACCTTC.

V gene TRBV29-1 combines with J gene TRBJ2-5, with 9 bases fitting TRBD2. The DNA end is more similar to TRBJ2-7, so the J call may be wrong. The CDR3 sequence is 14 residues long. Germline-derived CDR1 and CDR2 are SQVTM and ANQGSEA. CDR3 sequence reads: CSVGVAGASYEQYF. The CDR3 DNA is TGCAGCGTTGGGGTAGCGGGGGCCTCCTACGAGCAGTACTTC.

The chain is built from TRBV6-5 and TRBJ1-1; 7 positions match TRBD1. CDR1 and CDR2 from the germline V gene are MNHEY and SVGAGI. V was pared by 0 bases and J by 5 bases, with 6 bases of the junction left unmatched. This CDR3 spans 15 amino acids. CDR3 sequence (DNA): TGTGCCAGCAGTTACTCACAGGGGTTGGGGACTGAAGCTTTCTTT. This gives the protein CASSYSQGLGTEAFF.

The rearrangement joins TRBV2 to TRBJ2-1; TRBD1 might be the D (6 bases). Deletions cut 2 bases from V and 8 bases from J, with 25 bases between. The CDR3 length is 18 residues. Germline V gene data show CDR1 as SNHLY and CDR2 as FYNNEI. CDR3 sequence: CASSERGFLGAAGDEQFF. In DNA, the CDR3 is TGTGCCAGCAGTGAAAGGGGTTTCCTGGGGGCGGCTGGCGATGAGCAGTTCTTC.

This clone was recorded only once. The chain employs TRBV6-5 and TRBJ2-1, with D possibly TRBD2 on 6 matching bases. CDR1 and CDR2 (germline): MNHEY, SVGAGI. V shed 2 bases and J shed 7 bases, with 9 bases lying between them. CDR3 length equals 13 residues. CDR3 region: CASSYPGVNEQFF. The DNA for the CDR3 is TGTGCCAGCAGTTACCCGGGGGTAAATGAGCAGTTCTTC.

The rearrangement links TRBV4-3 to TRBJ1-2; D is unclear. Germline V gene sequence: CDR1 LGHNA, CDR2 YSLEER. This CDR3 is 14 amino acids long. V was cut by 0 bases and J by 3 bases, with 8 bases left in between. The CDR3 nucleotides are TGCGCCAGCAGCCAAGAAGGGAGGCACTATGGCTACACCTTC. This encodes CASSQEGRHYGYTF.

V usage is TRBV4-1 and J usage is TRBJ1-2; the D gene is possibly TRBD1 (6 bases). V was trimmed by 0 bases and J by 4 bases, leaving 15 bases between them. The CDR3 has 16 residues. The germline V gene encodes CDR1 MGHRA and CDR2 YSYEKL. The CDR3 spells CASSQESGGASYGYTF. CDR3 nucleotides: TGCGCCAGCAGCCAAGAAAGCGGGGGCGCGAGCTATGGCTACACCTTC.

The chain employs TRBV5-1 and TRBJ2-7, with 12 bases identical to TRBD1. Germline CDR1 SGHRS, CDR2 YFSETQ. CDR3 length: 15 amino acids. Trimming took 4 bases from V and 5 from J; bases not matched to a gene: 7. CDR3 nucleotides: TGCGCCAGCAGCAGCGGAGGGACAGGGGGCCACGAGCAGTACTTC. As protein: CASSSGGTGGHEQYF.

The J gene is TRBJ2-7, the V gene TRBV7-2, with 8 bases identical to TRBD2. The V and J ends lost 6 bases and 2 bases, in that order; junction bases with no gene match: 9. This CDR3 contains 15 residues. Germline-derived CDR1 and CDR2 are SGHTA and FQGNSA. This chain's CDR3 is CASSIERGLTYEQYF. For the CDR3, the DNA is TGTGCCAGCAGTATCGAGCGGGGGTTAACCTACGAGCAGTACTTC.

This clone came up many times. The chain carries TRBV6-1 and TRBJ1-5, with TRBD1 matching over 8 bases. The CDR3 is 15 amino acids. The V gene end was trimmed by 1 base and the J gene end by 6 bases; junction bases not matched to a gene: 5. The germline V gene has CDR1 MNHNS and CDR2 SASEGT. In nucleotides, the CDR3 is TGTGCCAGCAGTGAAGGGTCAGGGGGCGGTCAGCCCCAGCATTTT. Its translation is CASSEGSGGGQPQHF.

A few counts support this clone. The chain uses TRBV19 and TRBJ2-7; D might be TRBD2 (5 bases). Germline lookup yields CDR1 LNHDA and CDR2 SQIVND (reference sequence). The V gene lost 2 bases and the J gene lost 0 bases, with 11 bases spanning the gap. This CDR3 region has 15 residues. The CDR3 DNA reads as TGTGCCAGTAGTATACGGAGAGGGAGCTCCTACGAGCAGTACTTC. Its protein product is CASSIRRGSSYEQYF. The full variable domain, completed using reference TRBV19 and TRBJ2-7, is DGGITQSPKYLFRKEGQNVTLSCEQNLNHDAMYWYRQDPGQGLRLIYYSQIVNDFQKGDIAEGYSVSREKKESFPLTVTSAQKNPTAFYLCASSIRRGSSYEQYFGPGTRLTVT.

CDR3 loop: CASSVRLGAYSYEQYF. DNA of the CDR3: TGTGCCAGCAGTGTACGACTGGGGGCCTACTCCTACGAGCAGTACTTC. The chain uses TRBV6-1 and TRBJ2-5; possibly TRBD1 for D (6 bases). Gene TRBJ2-7 matches the end of the DNA better, so the J call may be wrong. The germline gives CDR1 MNHNS, CDR2 SASEGT. The CDR3 runs 16 residues.

This chain connects TRBV5-1 to TRBJ1-1, with D possibly matching TRBD1 (6 bases). This CDR3 is built from 14 residues. Germline CDR1 SGHRS, CDR2 YFSETQ. Deletions cut 2 bases from V and 2 bases from J, with 10 bases between. Written as DNA, the CDR3 is TGCGCCAGCAGCTTATGGACAGTTAACACTGAAGCTTTCTTT. It encodes CASSLWTVNTEAFF.

J is TRBJ1-1 and V is TRBV7-3; D gene unclear. This CDR3 spans 13 amino acids. From germline, CDR1 is SGHTA and CDR2 FQGTGA. V dropped 4 bases and J dropped 0 bases, with 6 bases sitting between them. CDR3 region: CASSSNLNTEAFF. CDR3 DNA: TGTGCCAGCAGCTCCAATTTGAACACTGAAGCTTTCTTT. The complete variable domain, with remaining parts taken from reference TRBV7-3 and TRBJ1-1, reads GAGVSQTPSNKVTEKGKYVELRCDPISGHTALYWYRQSLGQGPEFLIYFQGTGAADDSGLPNDRFFAVRPEGSVSTLKIQRTERGDSAVYLCASSSNLNTEAFFGQGTRLTVV.

The genes are TRBV28 and TRBJ2-7; 8 nucleotides line up with TRBD1. Germline V lookup: CDR1 MDHEN, CDR2 SYDVKM. The CDR3 sequence is 15 residues long. J lost 3 bases, V lost 5 bases, and 9 bases had no gene match. The CDR3 reads CASSRGGTGGYEQYF. The CDR3 DNA reads as TGTGCCAGCAGTCGGGGAGGAACAGGGGGCTACGAGCAGTACTTC. Full variable domain (remainder filled in from reference TRBV28 and TRBJ2-7): DVKVTQSSRYLVKRTGEKVFLECVQDMDHENMFWYRQDPGLGLRLIYFSYDVKMKEKGDIPEGYSVSREKKERFSLILESASTNQTSMYLCASSRGGTGGYEQYFGPGTRLTVT.

The chain recombines TRBV19 with TRBJ2-2; possible D gene TRBD1, 5 bases. The CDR3 length is 16 residues. The V gene lost 3 bases and the J gene lost 3 bases, with 14 bases spanning the gap. The V gene's germline CDR1 is LNHDA and CDR2 SQIVND (reference sequence). The CDR3, as DNA: TGTGCCAGTAGTATTCCCCAGGGTCAGGACACCGGGGAGCTGTTTTTT. Its protein product is CASSIPQGQDTGELFF.

This clone has just a few counts. The rearrangement joins TRBV27 to TRBJ1-2; D is unresolved. V lost 5 bases, J lost 8 bases, and 12 bases lay in between. The CDR3 has 12 residues. Germline lookup yields CDR1 MNHEY and CDR2 SMNVEV (reference sequence). The CDR3 region has the DNA TGTGCCAGCAGTCCCGAAGGGAGGGGCTACACCTTC. This codes for CASSPEGRGYTF.

This rearrangement joins TRBV7-3 to TRBJ2-5; D not certain. Germline CDR1 is SGHTA and CDR2 is FQGTGA. Trimming stripped 3 bases from V and 7 bases from J, with 15 bases between. This CDR3 is 14 amino acids long. The CDR3 DNA sequence: TGTGCCAGCAGCTTCGCATCTAGTAGTGGGACCCAGTACTTC. It codes for CASSFASSSGTQYF. Full variable domain (rest looked up from reference TRBV7-3 and TRBJ2-5): GAGVSQTPSNKVTEKGKYVELRCDPISGHTALYWYRQSLGQGPEFLIYFQGTGAADDSGLPNDRFFAVRPEGSVSTLKIQRTERGDSAVYLCASSFASSSGTQYFGPGTRLLVL.

The count of this clone is one. V gene TRBV7-3 combines with J gene TRBJ2-2; TRBD2 is a possible D gene (6 bases). Deletions cut 5 bases from V and 1 base from J, with 17 bases between. The CDR3 has 17 residues. The germline gives CDR1 SGHTA, CDR2 FQGTGA. The CDR3 sequence: CASSRSLGGKNTGELFF. CDR3 DNA sequence: TGTGCCAGCAGCCGCTCCCTGGGGGGAAAGAACACCGGGGAGCTGTTTTTT.

CDR3 region: CASRRLAGGLWSYNEQFF. Written as DNA, the CDR3 is TGTGCCAGCAGAAGACTAGCGGGGGGGCTATGGTCCTACAATGAGCAGTTCTTC. The rearrangement links TRBV27 to TRBJ2-1; 14 nucleotides line up with TRBD2. Germline trimming cut 6 bases from V and 1 base from J; bases unmatched to any gene: 8. The CDR3 sequence is 18 residues long. From germline, CDR1 is MNHEY and CDR2 SMNVEV (reference sequence).

The V and J genes are TRBV9 and TRBJ2-5; 11 nucleotides line up with TRBD2. Germline V gene lookup returns CDR1 SGDLS and CDR2 YYNGEE. The V and J ends lost 4 bases and 0 bases, in that order; junction bases with no gene match: 5. The CDR3 runs 16 residues. CDR3 coding DNA: TGTGCCAGCAGCCCCTTAGCGGGGGGGTACCAAGAGACCCAGTACTTC. It yields the protein CASSPLAGGYQETQYF.

This clone showed up just a few times. The chain joins TRBV6-6 to TRBJ1-5, with 9 bases identical to TRBD1. This CDR3 region has 16 residues. From germline, CDR1 is MNHNY and CDR2 SVGAGI (reference sequence). The junction had 5 bases not matched to a gene; V was cut back by 2 bases and J by 3 bases. The CDR3 region is CASSYTGTGTNQPQHF. CDR3 coding DNA: TGTGCCAGCAGTTACACCGGGACAGGGACCAATCAGCCCCAGCATTTT.

With regard to this clone: This specimen includes other DNA sequences encoding the same CDR3. The chain combines TRBV9 with TRBJ1-5, with D perhaps TRBD1 (6 bases). There are 15 residues in the CDR3. Germline V gives CDR1 SGDLS, CDR2 YYNGEE. With 3 bases removed from V and 1 base from J, the gap between germline ends came to 11 bases. CDR3 in amino acids: CASSATGVSNQPQHF. CDR3 sequence (DNA): TGTGCCAGCAGCGCGACAGGCGTGAGCAATCAGCCCCAGCATTTT.

The J gene is TRBJ1-1, the V gene TRBV6-1, with TRBD1 identical over 8 bases. Germline V lookup: CDR1 MNHNS, CDR2 SASEGT. The J segment lost 3 bases and the V segment lost 7 bases, leaving 10 bases of the junction unmatched. The CDR3 extends over 15 amino acids. For the CDR3, the DNA is TGTGCCAGCACCCAAACGGACAGGGTGCACACTGAAGCTTTCTTT. This translates into CASTQTDRVHTEAFF.

This clone was seen only once. This chain connects TRBV2 to TRBJ1-4; 10 nucleotides agree with TRBD1. V dropped 7 bases and J dropped 8; count of bases not matched to a gene: 10. This CDR3 has 15 amino acids. The germline CDR1 and CDR2 sequences are SNHLY and FYNNEI. The CDR3 is CASILEGTGAEKLFF. The CDR3 bases are TGTGCCAGCATTTTAGAGGGGACAGGGGCCGAAAAACTGTTTTTT.

The table lists this clone with a count of one. This rearrangement joins TRBV9 to TRBJ2-7; TRBD2 matches at 11 bases. V shed 0 bases and J 7 bases; nucleotides not matched to a gene: 3. Germline-derived CDR1 and CDR2 are SGDLS and YYNGEE. This CDR3 contains 14 residues. As DNA, the CDR3 is TGTGCCAGCAGCGTAGGGGGACTAGCGGCGGAGCAGTACTTC. Translated, it gives CASSVGGLAAEQYF.

V gene TRBV2 combines with J gene TRBJ1-1, with a tentative D call TRBD1 (6 bases). The germline gives CDR1 SNHLY, CDR2 FYNNEI. The CDR3 spans 15 residues. Trimming removed 2 bases at V and 2 bases at J, with 12 bases between. CDR3 sequence reads: CASSERGQLNTEAFF. In DNA form, the CDR3 reads TGTGCCAGCAGTGAACGGGGACAACTTAACACTGAAGCTTTCTTT.

The chain uses TRBV5-1 and TRBJ2-5; D gene ambiguous. Trimming took 1 base from V and 5 from J, leaving 9 bases between them. The CDR3 has 13 residues. Germline V gives CDR1 SGHRS, CDR2 YFSETQ. The CDR3 nucleotides read TGCGCCAGCAGCTTGATTAGCCAGGAGACCCAGTACTTC. Its translation: CASSLISQETQYF.